A single sample gave rise to the 3 T cell receptor beta chains below, sequenced in a study of T-cell reconstitution after alpha-beta-depleted transplantation in children listed by TCRdb under 2016. The library was generated by PCR. Sequenced using an Illumina HiSeq 2500. TCR library preparation used molecular barcoding, with unique molecular identifiers applied to normalize quantification of the TCRbeta repertoire. Starting from the raw public reads, TCRdb applied fastp trimming at Q25, assembled clones with MiXCR and retained in-frame beta chains. Each entry is one CDR3 protein sequence, shown with its most common DNA and genes. Across this sample there are more than 400,000 distinct CDR3 sequences, with approximately 42% seen only once. The ten largest clonotypes hold 25% to 30% of the sample. Taken with the paper, the label for treatment or condition translates to: allogeneic hematopoietic cell transplantation with graft depleted of TCRalphabeta T cells and CD19 B cells.

The sequences come from PBMCs, collected before TCRalphabeta/CD19-depleted stem cell transplant. These receptor sequences come from a girl aged 2 to 10 with aplastic anemia, due to receive a stem cell transplant.

The chain joins TRBV20-1 to TRBJ2-7, with D perhaps matching TRBD1 (8 bases). The V end lost 3 bases, the J end lost 2 bases, and 11 bases lay between the germline ends. The CDR3 spans 13 residues. The V gene's germline CDR1 is DFQATT and CDR2 SNEGSKA (reference sequence). CDR3 DNA: TGCAGTGCTAGTACAGGGGGGGCCTACGAGCAGTACTTC. It specifies CSASTGGAYEQYF.

This clonotype was observed many times. The genes are TRBV7-2 and TRBJ2-1; D gene unclear. Germline V lookup: CDR1 SGHTA, CDR2 FQGNSA. This CDR3 spans 15 amino acids. V lost 1 base, J lost 0 bases, and 7 bases lay in between. Here the CDR3 DNA reads TGTGCCAGCAGCTTAGTACAAGGCTCCTACAATGAGCAGTTCTTC. Amino acids: CASSLVQGSYNEQFF.

This chain connects TRBV5-6 to TRBJ2-5; 9 bases are shared with TRBD1. With V trimmed by 3 bases and J by 5 bases, 8 bases remained unmatched. CDR3 length: 15 residues. The V gene's germline CDR1 is SGHDT and CDR2 YYEEEE. The CDR3 bases are TGTGCCAGCAGCTACCGGGACAGGGATTGGGAGACCCAGTACTTC. Its translation is CASSYRDRDWETQYF.